This paragraph covers one T cell receptor beta chain sequence. What antigen it recognizes has not been identified. No base-level quality is on record; no much larger clone is a single base apart. This entry belongs to a study of cytomegalovirus exposure and HLA in healthy donors (dated by TCRdb to about 2017). Notes on the research overall: According to an earlier analysis of 587 of the donors, about 179 million T cells yielded 117 million unique TCR beta sequences and around 300 Gb of sequence data. An early release that covered about 600 HLA-typed donors contained approximately 300 gigabases of sequencing data and tens of millions of unique TCR sequences. The genetic ancestry cluster associated with self-reported Caucasian donors included 81% of the roughly 380 genotyped donors. The study aimed to test whether signatures of past pathogen exposure could be identified by cataloging public T cell receptors. The study used immunosequencing to profile the T cell repertoires of approximately 650 subjects and linked those repertoires to cytomegalovirus serostatus. In addition to the first cohort of approximately 670 subjects, a separate validation cohort of under 150 different subjects was used. High-throughput TCR immunosequencing, statistical association of individual TCRs with disease status, and machine learning were combined to predict cytomegalovirus infection status. A later analysis re-examined previously published TCR beta repertoires from hundreds of donors and added high-resolution HLA genotyping to investigate patterns of TCR occurrence. The later analysis used no new phenotypic data to find candidate immune exposures, relying instead on TCR beta sequences and their occurrence across donors. An earlier analysis of a few hundred of the donors applied high-throughput TCR beta sequencing to assess whether each TCR beta V gene segment acted as functional or pseudogenic. Alongside the repertoire data, information on donor age, sex, ethnicity and CMV serostatus was compiled. Genome-wide SNP genotypes for about 60% of the roughly 670 donors were used in a later genetic analysis, which treated that subset as a discovery cohort. Every discovery cohort repertoire had been produced on one sequencing platform. Class I and class II HLA loci were covered by the typing at four-digit resolution. Typing coverage differed by locus: A, B, C, DRB1 and DQB1 were typed in roughly 629-640 donors, DQA1 in 500 to 550, DPA1 in 600 to 610, and DPB1 in approximately 450. Roughly five DR-DQ haplotypes were handled as single units for association and clustering, since linkage in the cohort was strong. Among 398 genotyped donors of the cohort, an average of roughly 230,000 unique TCR beta nucleotide sequences was sequenced per donor, of which approximately 18% were non-productive. General findings and caveats noted by the study authors: According to the authors, the approach could potentially be generalized to other disease states and immunological phenotypes. The study gave a list of around 170 TCR beta chains associated with cytomegalovirus. Compared with the 666-donor mean, donors in an Asian-associated ancestry cluster had fewer N-insertions in productive TCRs, according to a later genetic analysis. In a later genetic analysis, a missense DCLRE1C variant was associated with V-gene and J-gene trimming of TCR beta chains, and the association was replicated in an independent cohort. CMV serostatus was the only immune exposure information available for the cohort. A further reported finding was that TCR beta sequences accurately predicted the HLA-A and HLA-B alleles for most subjects in the first cohort. Correlated functional status among segregating V segments might reflect linkage disequilibrium, but an unknown experimental factor could not be ruled out. In an earlier analysis of roughly 560 of the donors, most TCR beta V segments were observed in productive rearrangements about 87% or about 30% of the time, broadly matching IMGT annotations. Cytomegalovirus status was reported to be diagnosed by the classifier with high specificity and sensitivity in both the original and validation cohorts. Presence/absence analyses assumed roughly uniform sequencing depth across donors, an assumption that may not hold. A cluster of highly shared sequence variants was judged likely to represent a technical artifact of the sequencing pipeline. While some public TCRs were present in many individuals, most TCR sequences turned up only very rarely across donors. The earlier analysis of some 540 of the donors excluded fewer than 20 rarely observed V segments, including chromosome 9 orphons, because counts were too low. In a later analysis, HLA-associated TCR beta chains were found to be more clonally expanded and to have lower generation probabilities than equally common non-associated chains. HLA typing was unavailable for some donors at each locus, so association tests used only the typed subset. The cohort was sequenced for TCR beta chains only, and without alpha or paired-chain data the features that could be detected were limited. At a false discovery rate of 0.05, a later analysis linked some 17,000 TCR beta sequences to specific HLA alleles. In vitro tests confirmed that a few of the cytomegalovirus-associated TCR beta chains recognize cytomegalovirus antigens. Most CMV-associated TCR beta chains appeared to be HLA-restricted in a later analysis, and the HLA associations seemed to be driven largely by CMV exposure. When HLA alleles, especially DR and DQ, strongly co-occurred, TCR associations were difficult to assign to individual alleles. In a later analysis, TCR association rates were found to vary across HLA loci, with the most associated TCRs seen for DRB1 alleles and the fewest for HLA-C alleles. Several of the top co-occurrence clusters appeared to be linked to parvovirus B19, influenza, CMV and Epstein-Barr virus, according to a later analysis. Because the 87-base-pair reads could not distinguish some IMGT-functional V segments, including TRBV6-2 and TRBV6-3, those segments were excluded.

Its CDR3 holds 13 amino acids, cysteine through phenylalanine. Only CDR3 DNA remains: 39 bases, in frame from the first base. The germline V gene yields MGHDK for CDR1 and SYGVNS for CDR2. Trimming removed 2 bases from V and 7 bases from J, leaving 8 bases between the germline ends. Libraries were built with the immunoSEQ multiplex PCR assay. A mixture of 60 forward primers for TCR Vbeta segments and 13 reverse primers for TCR Jbeta segments was used in the multiplex PCR. The CDR3 region of rearranged TCR beta genes was amplified from genomic DNA by a multiplex PCR assay. The amplified TCR beta libraries were sequenced on the Illumina HiSeq System as 87-base-pair reads. The study's own analysis went as follows. A later analysis tallied tens of millions of unique TCR beta chains across the 666 repertoires, and 10 million to 11 million of those chains were shared by two or more donors. A nearest-neighbor algorithm error-corrected the raw reads and collapsed the reads into unique sequences, merging closely related sequences to remove PCR and sequencing errors. V, D and J gene segments were assigned by aligning CDR3 sequences to IMGT reference sequences. For a sequence to be retained, at least a six-nucleotide match to both a V gene segment and a J gene segment was required. A rearrangement counted as productive if the CDR3 had no stop codons and remained in frame with V and J, and every other rearrangement counted as non-productive. CDR3 was defined by IMGT convention, running from the second conserved V-encoded cysteine to the conserved J-encoded phenylalanine. The earlier analysis of 500 to 750 of the donors excluded any sequence lacking an unambiguous match to a single V gene segment. In an earlier analysis of 587 of the donors, V segments were called functional above 56.7% productive rearrangements and were called segregating when the between-donor standard deviation exceeded 5%. A statistical classification framework was built for diagnosing cytomegalovirus status from the catalog of TCR beta chain sequences. In a later analysis, TCR nucleotide sequences were compared against IMGT/GENE-DB human TR gene sequences so that V and J genes could be assigned. A later analysis assigned CDR3 sequences and most-parsimonious VDJ recombination scenarios with the TCRdist pipeline. In a later analysis, each TCR beta chain was defined by its CDR3 amino acid sequence together with its V-gene family, and reads lacking a unique V-gene family were excluded. As a way to deal with suspected cross-contamination and a sequencing artifact, a later analysis dropped hundreds of nucleotide sequences that were highly shared and had low generation probability. A later analysis calculated a clonal expansion index for each public chain from normalized within-repertoire ranks of inferred template counts. Generation probabilities in a later analysis came from a VDJ recombination model fitted to out-of-frame rearrangements, and those results were checked against IGoR. In a later analysis, TCR-TCR, TCR-HLA and TCR-CMV co-occurrence was scored with hypergeometric tests, and a repertoire-size bias correction was applied to TCR pairs. False discovery rates were estimated in a later analysis by permuting HLA or CMV assignments 20 times. In a later analysis, co-occurring TCRs were grouped using DBSCAN, and TCRdist sequence similarity was added for clustering within HLA-allele-positive subsets. Repertoires with fewer than 30,000 or more than 120,000 public chains were left out of co-occurrence clustering, as were about five repertoires with anomalous nucleotide sharing. Imported from immuneACCESS, the table was reduced by TCRdb to in-frame sequences with V and J called. These copies leave out some clones; in studies compared against another copy, an unresolved V gene accounts for under half, and the cause of the remainder is not known. Clonal size and the V and J genes are those of that table, whereas D and trimming came from the DNA. The sample records 95,000 to 130,000 clones, around 81% of which are singletons. About 3.9% of the sample goes to the ten largest clones.

The cohort consisted of some 670 healthy bone marrow donors. At the time of sampling, all cohort members were nominally healthy, though unrecorded immune exposures were likely present. The donor was CMV seronegative and was included in the group of 352 seronegative cohort members. A peripheral blood sample was provided by each donor, and peripheral blood mononuclear cells were used for TCR beta sequencing. The Qiagen DNeasy Blood Extraction Kit was used to extract genomic DNA from the blood cell samples. Sequencing was carried out using PBMCs. The sequence is built from TRBV25-1 and TRBJ1-4, and possibly TRBD1, on 5 matching bases. This TCR came from a woman younger than 45 in good health and CMV-seronegative. The DNA is as follows: TGTGCCAGCAGTGAAAGGAGGGGTGAAAAACTGTTTTTT. Its protein product is CASSERRGEKLFF. The entire variable domain, with the stretches around the CDR3 drawn from the reference TRBV25-1 and TRBJ1-4 proteins, is EADIYQTPRYLVIGTGKKITLECSQTMGHDKMYWYQQDPGMELHLIHYSYGVNSTEKGDLSSESTVSRIRTEHFPLTLESARPSHTSQYLCASSERRGEKLFFGSGTQLSVL.